This TCR beta chain was identified during a study of T cell responses to AZD1222 COVID-19 vaccine. Study-level results: Donors in the cohort were predominantly white British and more often female, and clonal diversity was possibly underestimated. Spike regions recognized by vaccine-associated CD4 TCRs spanned the protein, led by 160-218 and 743-854.

Regarding this clone: Its antigen is undetermined.

The CDR3 has 12 amino acids. The germline V gene encodes CDR1 SEHNR and CDR2 FQNEAQ (reference sequence). V lost 7 bases, J lost 4 bases, and 8 bases lay in between. Data came from immunoSEQ multiplex PCR; TCRdb stores just in-frame clones and leaves some out. This sample has 130,000 to 150,000 clones, with more than 70% found just once. This specimen was peripheral blood, taken on day 0 of AZD1222 vaccination. The sequence derives from an adult in good health. This sequence joins TRBV7-9 and TRBJ1-5; no reliable D call. The CDR3 DNA is TGTGCCAGCACCGGGGAAAATCAGCCCCAGCATTTT. The encoded protein is CASTGENQPQHF. Variable domain in full (rest from reference TRBV7-9 and TRBJ1-5): DTGVSQNPRHKITKRGQNVTFRCDPISEHNRLYWYRQTLGQGPEFLTYFQNEAQLEKSRLLSDRFSAERPKGSFSTLEIQRTEQGDSAMYLCASTGENQPQHFGDGTRLSIL.